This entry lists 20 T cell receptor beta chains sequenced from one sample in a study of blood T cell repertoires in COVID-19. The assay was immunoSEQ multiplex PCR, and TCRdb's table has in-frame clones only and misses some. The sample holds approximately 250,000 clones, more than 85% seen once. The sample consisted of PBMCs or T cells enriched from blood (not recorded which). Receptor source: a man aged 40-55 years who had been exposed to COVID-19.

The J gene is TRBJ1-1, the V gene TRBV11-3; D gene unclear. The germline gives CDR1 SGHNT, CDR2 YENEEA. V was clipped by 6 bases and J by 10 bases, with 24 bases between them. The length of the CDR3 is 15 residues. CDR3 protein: CASRELTSVFNRAFF. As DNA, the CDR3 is TGTGCCAGCAGGGAGCTTACATCTGTGTTTAATAGAGCTTTCTTT.

As DNA, the CDR3 is TGTGCCAGCTCACCACTAGTCTCTCAGGCGGGCTATGGCTACACCTTC. Translated: CASSPLVSQAGYGYTF. The chain links TRBV18 to TRBJ1-2; D gene unclear. Germline CDR1 is KGHSH and CDR2 is LQKENI. V dropped 1 base and J dropped 4 bases, with 16 bases sitting between them. The CDR3 length is 16 residues.

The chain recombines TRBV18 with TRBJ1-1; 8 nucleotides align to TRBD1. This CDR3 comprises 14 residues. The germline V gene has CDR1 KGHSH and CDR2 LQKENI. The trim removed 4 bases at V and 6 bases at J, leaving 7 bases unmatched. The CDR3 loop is CASSRDRSVSEAFF. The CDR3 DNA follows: TGTGCCAGCTCACGGGACAGGTCCGTTTCTGAAGCTTTCTTT.

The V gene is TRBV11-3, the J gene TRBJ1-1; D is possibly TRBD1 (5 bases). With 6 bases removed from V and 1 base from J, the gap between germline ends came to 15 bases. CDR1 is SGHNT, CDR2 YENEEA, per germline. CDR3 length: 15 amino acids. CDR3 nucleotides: TGTGCCAGCAGGGAACCCACAGGATCGAACACTGAAGCTTTCTTT. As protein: CASREPTGSNTEAFF.

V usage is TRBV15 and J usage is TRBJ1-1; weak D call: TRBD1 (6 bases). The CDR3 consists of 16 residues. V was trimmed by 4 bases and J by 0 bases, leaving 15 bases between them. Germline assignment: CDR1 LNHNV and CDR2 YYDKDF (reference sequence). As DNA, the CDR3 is TGTGCCACCAGCACCCCCAGGACAGCATTGAACACTGAAGCTTTCTTT. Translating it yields CATSTPRTALNTEAFF.

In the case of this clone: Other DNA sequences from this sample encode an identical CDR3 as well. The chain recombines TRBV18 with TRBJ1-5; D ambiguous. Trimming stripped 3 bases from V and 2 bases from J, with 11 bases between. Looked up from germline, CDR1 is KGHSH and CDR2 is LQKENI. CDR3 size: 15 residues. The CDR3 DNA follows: TGTGCCAGCTCACCGCCGGGCGGGGGCAATCAGCCCCAGCATTTT. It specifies CASSPPGGGNQPQHF.

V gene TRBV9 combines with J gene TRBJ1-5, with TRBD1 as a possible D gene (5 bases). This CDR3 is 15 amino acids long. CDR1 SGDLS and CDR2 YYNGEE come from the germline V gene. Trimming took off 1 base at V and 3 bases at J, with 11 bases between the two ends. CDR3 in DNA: TGTGCCAGCAGCGTATCTGGGGCCTTCAATCAGCCCCAGCATTTT. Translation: CASSVSGAFNQPQHF.

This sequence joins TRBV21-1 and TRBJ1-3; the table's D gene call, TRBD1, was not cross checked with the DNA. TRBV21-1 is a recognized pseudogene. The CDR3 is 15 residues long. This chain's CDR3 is CASSKKGAGGNTIYF. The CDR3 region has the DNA TGTGCCAGCAGCAAAAAGGGGGCTGGTGGAAACACCATATATTTT.

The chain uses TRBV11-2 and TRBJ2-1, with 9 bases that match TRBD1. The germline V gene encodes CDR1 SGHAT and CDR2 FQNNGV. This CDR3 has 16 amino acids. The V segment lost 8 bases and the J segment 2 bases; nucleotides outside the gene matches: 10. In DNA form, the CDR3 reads TGTGCCAGCTTCACGGGGACAGGGAGTGCCTACAATGAGCAGTTCTTC. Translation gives CASFTGTGSAYNEQFF.

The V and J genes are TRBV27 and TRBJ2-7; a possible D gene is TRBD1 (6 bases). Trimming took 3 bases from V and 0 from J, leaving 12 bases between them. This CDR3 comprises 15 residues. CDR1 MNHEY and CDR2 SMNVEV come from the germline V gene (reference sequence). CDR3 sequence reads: CASSFDRTRSYEQYF. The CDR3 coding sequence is TGTGCCAGCAGTTTCGACAGGACCCGCTCCTACGAGCAGTACTTC.

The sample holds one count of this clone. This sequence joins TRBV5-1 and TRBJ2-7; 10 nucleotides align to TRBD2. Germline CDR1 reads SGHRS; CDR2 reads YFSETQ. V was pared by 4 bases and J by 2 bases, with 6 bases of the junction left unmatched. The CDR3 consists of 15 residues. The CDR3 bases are TGCGCCAGCAGCCTGGGACTAGCGAATACCTACGAGCAGTACTTC. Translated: CASSLGLANTYEQYF. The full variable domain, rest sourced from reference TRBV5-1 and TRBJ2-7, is KAGVTQTPRYLIKTRGQQVTLSCSPISGHRSVSWYQQTPGQGLQFLFEYFSETQRNKGNFPGRFSGRQFSNSRSEMNVSTLELGDSALYLCASSLGLANTYEQYFGPGTRLTVT.

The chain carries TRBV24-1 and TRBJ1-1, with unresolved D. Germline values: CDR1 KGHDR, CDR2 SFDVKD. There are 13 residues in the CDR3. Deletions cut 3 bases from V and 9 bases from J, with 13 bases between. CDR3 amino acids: CATSDSSGGKAFF. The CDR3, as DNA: TGTGCCACCAGTGATAGTAGTGGCGGAAAAGCTTTCTTT.

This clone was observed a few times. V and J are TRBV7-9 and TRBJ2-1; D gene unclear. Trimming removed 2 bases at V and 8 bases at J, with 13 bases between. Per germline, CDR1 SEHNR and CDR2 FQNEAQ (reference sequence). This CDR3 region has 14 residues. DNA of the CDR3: TGTGCCAGCAGCTTATTCCCAGCGAGCGATGAGCAGTTCTTC. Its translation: CASSLFPASDEQFF.

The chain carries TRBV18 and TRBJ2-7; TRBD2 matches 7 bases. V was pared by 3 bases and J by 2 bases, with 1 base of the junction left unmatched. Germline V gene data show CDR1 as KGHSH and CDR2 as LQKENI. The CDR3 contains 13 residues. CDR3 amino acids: CASSPGTTYEQYF. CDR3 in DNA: TGTGCCAGCTCACCCGGGACTACCTACGAGCAGTACTTC.

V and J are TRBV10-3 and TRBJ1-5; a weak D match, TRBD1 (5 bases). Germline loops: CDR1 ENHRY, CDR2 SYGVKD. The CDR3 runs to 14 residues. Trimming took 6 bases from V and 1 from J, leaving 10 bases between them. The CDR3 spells CAIRAGGSNQPQHF. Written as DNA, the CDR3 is TGTGCCATCAGGGCCGGGGGGAGCAATCAGCCCCAGCATTTT.

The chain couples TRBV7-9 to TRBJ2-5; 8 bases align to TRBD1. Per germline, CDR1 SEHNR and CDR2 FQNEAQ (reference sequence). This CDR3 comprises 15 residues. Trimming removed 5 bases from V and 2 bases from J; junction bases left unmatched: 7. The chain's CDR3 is CASSIRQGTQETQYF. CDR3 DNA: TGTGCCAGCAGCATAAGACAGGGGACGCAAGAGACCCAGTACTTC.

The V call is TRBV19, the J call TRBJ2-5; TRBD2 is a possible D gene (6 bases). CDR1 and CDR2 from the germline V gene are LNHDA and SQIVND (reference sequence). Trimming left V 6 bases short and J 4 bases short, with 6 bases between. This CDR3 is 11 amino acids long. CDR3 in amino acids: CASRGGETQYF. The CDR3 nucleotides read TGTGCCAGTAGGGGGGGAGAGACCCAGTACTTC.

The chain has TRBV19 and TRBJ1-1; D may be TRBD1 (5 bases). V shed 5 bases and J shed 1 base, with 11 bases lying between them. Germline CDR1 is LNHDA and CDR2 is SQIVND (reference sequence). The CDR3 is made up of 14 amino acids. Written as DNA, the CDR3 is TGTGCCAGTAGTGCCCAGACAGCGAACACTGAAGCTTTCTTT. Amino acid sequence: CASSAQTANTEAFF.

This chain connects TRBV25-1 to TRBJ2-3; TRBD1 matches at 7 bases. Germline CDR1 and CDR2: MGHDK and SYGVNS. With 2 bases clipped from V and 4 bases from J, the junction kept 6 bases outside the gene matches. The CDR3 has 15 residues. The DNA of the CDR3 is TGTGCCAGCAGTGAAGGGACAGCTCCTTCAGATACGCAGTATTTT. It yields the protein CASSEGTAPSDTQYF.

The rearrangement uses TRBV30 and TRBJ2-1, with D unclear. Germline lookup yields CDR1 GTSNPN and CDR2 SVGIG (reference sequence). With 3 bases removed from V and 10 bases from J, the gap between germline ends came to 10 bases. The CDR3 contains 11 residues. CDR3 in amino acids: CAWSTGREQFF. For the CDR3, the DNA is TGTGCCTGGAGCACTGGGCGCGAGCAGTTCTTC.